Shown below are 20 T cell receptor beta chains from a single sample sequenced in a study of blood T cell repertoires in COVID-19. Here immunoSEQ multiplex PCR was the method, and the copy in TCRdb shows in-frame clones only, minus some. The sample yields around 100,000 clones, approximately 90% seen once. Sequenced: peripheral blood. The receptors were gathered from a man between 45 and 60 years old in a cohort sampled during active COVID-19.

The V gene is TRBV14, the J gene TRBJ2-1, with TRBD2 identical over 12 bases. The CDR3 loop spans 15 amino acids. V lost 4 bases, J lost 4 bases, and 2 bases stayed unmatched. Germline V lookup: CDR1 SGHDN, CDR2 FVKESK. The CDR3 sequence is CASSPTSGGYNEQFF. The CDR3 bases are TGTGCCAGCAGCCCGACTAGCGGGGGATACAATGAGCAGTTCTTC.

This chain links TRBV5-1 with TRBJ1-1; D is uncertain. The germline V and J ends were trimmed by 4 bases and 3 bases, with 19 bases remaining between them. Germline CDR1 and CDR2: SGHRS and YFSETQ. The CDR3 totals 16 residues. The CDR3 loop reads CASSNYLTSRDTEAFF. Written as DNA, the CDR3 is TGCGCCAGCAGCAATTACTTGACCTCCCGGGACACTGAAGCTTTCTTT.

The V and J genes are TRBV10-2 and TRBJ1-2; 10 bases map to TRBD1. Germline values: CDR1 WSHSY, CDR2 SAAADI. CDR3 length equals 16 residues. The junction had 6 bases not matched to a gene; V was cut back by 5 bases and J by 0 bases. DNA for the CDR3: TGCGCCAGCAGTTTTGGGACAGGGGCGACTAACTATGGCTACACCTTC. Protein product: CASSFGTGATNYGYTF.

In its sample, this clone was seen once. This chain's CDR3 is CASSQVWGTADGYTF. The CDR3 nucleotides read TGCGCCAGCAGCCAAGTTTGGGGGACAGCCGATGGCTACACCTTC. The chain uses TRBV4-3 and TRBJ1-2; 7 bases are shared with TRBD1. The CDR3 is 15 residues long. Germline lookup yields CDR1 LGHNA and CDR2 YSLEER. V dropped 1 base and J dropped 6; count of bases not matched to a gene: 8.

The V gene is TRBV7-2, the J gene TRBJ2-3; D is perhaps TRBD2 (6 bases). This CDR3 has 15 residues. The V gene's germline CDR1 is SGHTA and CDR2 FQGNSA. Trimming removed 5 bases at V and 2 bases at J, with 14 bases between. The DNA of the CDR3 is TGTGCCAGCAGCCTAGAAGCGGGCCTCACAGATACGCAGTATTTT. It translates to CASSLEAGLTDTQYF.

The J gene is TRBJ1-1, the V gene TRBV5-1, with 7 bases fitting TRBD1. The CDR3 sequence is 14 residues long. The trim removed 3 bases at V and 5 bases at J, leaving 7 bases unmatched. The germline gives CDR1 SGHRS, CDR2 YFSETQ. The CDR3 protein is CASSSYRGETEAFF. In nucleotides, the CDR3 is TGCGCCAGCAGCTCGTACAGGGGAGAAACTGAAGCTTTCTTT.

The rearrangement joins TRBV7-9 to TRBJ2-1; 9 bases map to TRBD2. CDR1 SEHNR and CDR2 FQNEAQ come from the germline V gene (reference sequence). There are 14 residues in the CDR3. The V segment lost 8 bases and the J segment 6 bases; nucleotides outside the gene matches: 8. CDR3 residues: CASYKGTSINEQFF. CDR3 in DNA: TGTGCCAGCTATAAAGGGACTAGCATCAATGAGCAGTTCTTC.

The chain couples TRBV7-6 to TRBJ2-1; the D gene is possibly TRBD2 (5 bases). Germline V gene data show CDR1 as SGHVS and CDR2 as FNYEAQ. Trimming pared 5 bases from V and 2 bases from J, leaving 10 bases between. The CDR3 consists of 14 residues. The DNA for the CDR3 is TGTGCCAGCAGCCGGGGTGTACCCTACAATGAGCAGTTCTTC. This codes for CASSRGVPYNEQFF. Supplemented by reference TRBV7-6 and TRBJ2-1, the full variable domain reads GAGVSQSPRYKVTKRGQDVALRCDPISGHVSLYWYRQALGQGPEFLTYFNYEAQQDKSGLPNDRFSAERPEGSISTLTIQRTEQRDSAMYRCASSRGVPYNEQFFGPGTRLTVL.

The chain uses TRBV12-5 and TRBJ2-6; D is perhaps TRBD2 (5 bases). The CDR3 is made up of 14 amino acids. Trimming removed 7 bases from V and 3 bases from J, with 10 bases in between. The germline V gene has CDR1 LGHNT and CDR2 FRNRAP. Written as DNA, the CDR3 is TGTGCTAGTGTATTAGGGAGTGGGGCCAACGTCCTGACTTTC. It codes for CASVLGSGANVLTF.

CDR3 nucleotide sequence: TGTGCCAGCAGCCCATCGGACAGTGCACATGGCTACACCTTC. It is translated as CASSPSDSAHGYTF. The rearrangement joins TRBV11-2 to TRBJ1-2; TRBD1 is a possible D gene (6 bases). Germline V gives CDR1 SGHAT, CDR2 FQNNGV. The CDR3 has 14 amino acids. Trimming cost V 5 bases and J 6 bases, with 16 bases left between them.

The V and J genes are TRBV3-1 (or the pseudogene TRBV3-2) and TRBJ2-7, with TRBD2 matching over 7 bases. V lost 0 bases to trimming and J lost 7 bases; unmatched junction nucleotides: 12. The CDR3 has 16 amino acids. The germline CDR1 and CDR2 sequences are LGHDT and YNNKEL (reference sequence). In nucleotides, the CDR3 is TGTGCCAGCAGCCAAGATCGGGCGGGGGTGCTTCGGGAGCAGTACTTC. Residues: CASSQDRAGVLREQYF.

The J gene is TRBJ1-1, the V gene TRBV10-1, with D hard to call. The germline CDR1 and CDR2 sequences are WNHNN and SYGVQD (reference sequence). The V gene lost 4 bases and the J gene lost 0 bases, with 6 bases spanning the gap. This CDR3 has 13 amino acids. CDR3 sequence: CASSVQVNTEAFF. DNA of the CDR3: TGCGCCAGCAGTGTCCAGGTGAACACTGAAGCTTTCTTT.

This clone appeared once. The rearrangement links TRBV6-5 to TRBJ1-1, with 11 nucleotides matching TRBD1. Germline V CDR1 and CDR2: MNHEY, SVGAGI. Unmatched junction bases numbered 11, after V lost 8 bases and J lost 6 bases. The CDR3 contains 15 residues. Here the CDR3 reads CASLPRGQGAAEAFF. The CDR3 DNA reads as TGTGCCAGCTTACCTCGTGGACAGGGGGCGGCTGAAGCTTTCTTT.

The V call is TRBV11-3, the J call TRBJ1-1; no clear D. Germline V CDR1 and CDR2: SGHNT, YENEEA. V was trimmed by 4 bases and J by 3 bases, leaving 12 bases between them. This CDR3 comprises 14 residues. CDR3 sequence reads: CASSSEPEDTEAFF. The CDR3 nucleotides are TGTGCCAGCAGCTCCGAGCCGGAGGACACTGAAGCTTTCTTT.

CDR3 sequence reads: CASSSQGSAPLHF. CDR3 DNA: TGTGCCAGCAGTTCGCAGGGTTCGGCACCCCTCCACTTT. V gene TRBV12-3 or TRBV12-4 combines with J gene TRBJ1-6, with a possible D match to TRBD1 (5 bases). The CDR3 consists of 13 residues. Trimming removed 4 bases at V and 11 bases at J, with 12 bases between.

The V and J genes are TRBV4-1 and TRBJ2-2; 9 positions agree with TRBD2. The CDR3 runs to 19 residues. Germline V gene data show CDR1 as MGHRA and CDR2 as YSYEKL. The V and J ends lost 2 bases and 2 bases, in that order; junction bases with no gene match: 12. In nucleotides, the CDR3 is TGCGCCAGCAGCCAACCTGCGGGAGCGGGGGGTTTAAACACCGGGGAGCTGTTTTTT. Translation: CASSQPAGAGGLNTGELFF.

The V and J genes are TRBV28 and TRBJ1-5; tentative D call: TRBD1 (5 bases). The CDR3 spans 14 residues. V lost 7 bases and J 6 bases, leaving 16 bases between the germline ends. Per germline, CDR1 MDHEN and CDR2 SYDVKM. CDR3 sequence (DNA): TGTGCCAGCACCGCGGGGGGTGAGGGTCAGCCCCAGCATTTT. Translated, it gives CASTAGGEGQPQHF.

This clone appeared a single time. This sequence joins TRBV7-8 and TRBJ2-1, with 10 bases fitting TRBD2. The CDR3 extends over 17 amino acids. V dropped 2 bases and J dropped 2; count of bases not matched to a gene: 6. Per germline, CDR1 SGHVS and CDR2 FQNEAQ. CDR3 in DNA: TGTGCCAGCAGCTTAAGAGTAGCGGGGGGAACCTACAATGAGCAGTTCTTC. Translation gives CASSLRVAGGTYNEQFF.

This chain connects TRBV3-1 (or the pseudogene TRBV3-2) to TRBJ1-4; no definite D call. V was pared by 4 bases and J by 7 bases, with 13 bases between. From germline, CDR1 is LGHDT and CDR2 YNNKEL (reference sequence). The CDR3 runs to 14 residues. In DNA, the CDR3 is TGTGCCAGCAGCCCTCCGGGGAGAGGTGAAAAACTGTTTTTT. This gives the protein CASSPPGRGEKLFF.

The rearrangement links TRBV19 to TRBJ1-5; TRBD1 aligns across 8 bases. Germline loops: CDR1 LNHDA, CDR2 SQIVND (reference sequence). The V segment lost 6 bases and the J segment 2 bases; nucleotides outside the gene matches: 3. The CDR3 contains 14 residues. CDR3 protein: CASRDRAGNQPQHF. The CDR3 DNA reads TGTGCCAGTAGGGACAGGGCGGGCAATCAGCCCCAGCATTTT.